Following are 18 T cell receptor beta chains from one sample sequenced in a study of identical twins. TCRdb ran MiXCR on the 5' RACE reads and lists one entry per CDR3 protein. In the table there are about 250,000 distinct CDR3 sequences, approximately 7.3% of which are singletons. These data also formed part of another study, on yellow fever vaccine responses in identical twins.

Sequenced sample: CD8+ T cells sorted from blood. These receptors originate from a woman aged 18-30 years in good health.

The table lists this clonotype with a few counts. The chain is built from TRBV5-1 and TRBJ2-1; TRBD2 matches at 8 bases. V trimming: 2 bases; J trimming: 8 bases; junction bases outside the gene matches: 6. The CDR3 runs to 14 residues. The germline gives CDR1 SGHRS, CDR2 YFSETQ. Written as DNA, the CDR3 is TGCGCCAGCAGCTTACGGGGGGGATTCGATGAGCAGTTCTTC. Its protein product is CASSLRGGFDEQFF. Combining the CDR3 with reference TRBV5-1 and TRBJ2-1 gives the whole variable domain KAGVTQTPRYLIKTRGQQVTLSCSPISGHRSVSWYQQTPGQGLQFLFEYFSETQRNKGNFPGRFSGRQFSNSRSEMNVSTLELGDSALYLCASSLRGGFDEQFFGPGTRLTVL.

The table lists this clonotype with many counts. The chain links TRBV12-3 or TRBV12-4 to TRBJ2-7; unclear D gene. V dropped 1 base and J dropped 2 bases, with 9 bases sitting between them. The CDR3 is 14 residues long. The CDR3 DNA is TGTGCCAGCAGTTTAGTCCGGGTTCCCTACGAGCAGTACTTC. The encoded protein is CASSLVRVPYEQYF.

The sample holds many counts of this clonotype. The chain couples TRBV12-3 or TRBV12-4 to TRBJ2-5, with D uncertain. Trimming stripped 0 bases from V and 1 base from J, with 6 bases between. The CDR3 extends over 14 amino acids. This CDR3 reads CASSLARFQETQYF. CDR3 coding DNA: TGTGCCAGCAGTTTAGCGAGGTTCCAAGAGACCCAGTACTTC.

This clonotype was recorded a few times. The V gene is TRBV20-1, the J gene TRBJ2-3; maybe TRBD1 (6 bases). V shed 2 bases and J shed 2 bases, with 29 bases lying between them. Per the germline V gene, CDR1 is DFQATT and CDR2 is SNEGSKA (reference sequence). The CDR3 is 20 amino acids. CDR3 coding DNA: TGCAGTGCTAGACGCCCCCATGAGGGGAGAGGTCAGGGGCCCACAGATACGCAGTATTTT. Encoded protein: CSARRPHEGRGQGPTDTQYF.

This clonotype was picked up a small number of times. This sequence joins TRBV29-1 and TRBJ2-7, with a weak D call TRBD2 (5 bases). Germline CDR1 reads SQVTM; CDR2 reads ANQGSEA. The CDR3 consists of 15 residues. The V end lost 1 base, the J end lost 7 bases, and 20 bases lay between the germline ends. CDR3 nucleotides: TGCAGCGTTGAAGTCGCAGGAGGCCGGGATGTGGAGCAGTACTTC. Its protein product is CSVEVAGGRDVEQYF.

V usage is TRBV2 and J usage is TRBJ2-5; D is perhaps TRBD2 (6 bases). Germline V gene data show CDR1 as SNHLY and CDR2 as FYNNEI. This CDR3 comprises 12 residues. The ends were cut back, 10 bases at V and 2 bases at J, with 11 bases in the middle. This CDR3 reads CATRLGQETQYF. In DNA, the CDR3 is TGTGCCACCAGACTAGGACAAGAGACCCAGTACTTC. Drawing the rest from reference TRBV2 and TRBJ2-5, the complete variable domain is EPEVTQTPSHQVTQMGQEVILRCVPISNHLYFYWYRQILGQKVEFLVSFYNNEISEKSEIFDDQFSVERPDGSNFTLKIRSTKLEDSAMYFCATRLGQETQYFGPGTRLLVL.

At least ten counts were recorded for this clonotype. This chain uses TRBV27 with TRBJ1-4; 7 bases match TRBD1. The germline gives CDR1 MNHEY, CDR2 SMNVEV (reference sequence). This CDR3 is 13 amino acids long. V shed 5 bases and J 8 bases; nucleotides not matched to a gene: 5. The CDR3: CASSTWTGEKLFF. The CDR3 region has the DNA TGTGCCAGCAGTACGTGGACAGGAGAAAAACTGTTTTTT.

This clonotype was picked up a small number of times. This chain connects TRBV7-8 to TRBJ2-1; 14 nucleotides align to TRBD2. The CDR3 length is 17 residues. V was pared by 4 bases and J by 0 bases, with 2 bases of the junction left unmatched. CDR1 is SGHVS, CDR2 FQNEAQ, per germline. The CDR3 region is CASSSGLAGVSYNEQFF. CDR3 in DNA: TGTGCCAGCAGCTCGGGACTAGCGGGGGTCTCCTACAATGAGCAGTTCTTC. Complete variable domain (other parts from reference TRBV7-8 and TRBJ2-1): GAGVSQSPRYKVAKRGQDVALRCDPISGHVSLFWYQQALGQGPEFLTYFQNEAQLDKSGLPSDRFFAERPEGSVSTLKIQRTQQEDSAVYLCASSSGLAGVSYNEQFFGPGTRLTVL.

This clonotype turned up a few times. V is TRBV12-3 or TRBV12-4 and J is TRBJ2-7; no clear D. Deletions cut 3 bases from V and 5 bases from J, with 11 bases between. The CDR3 sequence is 13 residues long. The CDR3 loop reads CASSFSGENEQYF. CDR3 nucleotide sequence: TGTGCCAGCAGTTTCTCCGGAGAGAACGAGCAGTACTTC.

This clonotype was observed a handful of times. The chain's CDR3 is CASSLPRVNTGELFF. The CDR3 region has the DNA TGTGCCAGCAGCCTTCCTCGGGTTAACACCGGGGAGCTGTTTTTT. The chain couples TRBV13 to TRBJ2-2; D ambiguous. CDR3 length: 15 amino acids. V was trimmed by 5 bases and J by 2 bases, leaving 12 bases between them. Per germline, CDR1 PRHDT and CDR2 FYEKMQ (reference sequence).

This clonotype was detected ten times or more. V usage is TRBV11-2 and J usage is TRBJ2-1; 10 bases map to TRBD2. Trimming at V came to 2 bases and at J to 7 bases, leaving 5 bases not matched to a gene. Looked up from germline, CDR1 is SGHAT and CDR2 is FQNNGV. This CDR3 comprises 15 residues. Written as DNA, the CDR3 is TGTGCCAGCAGCTTAACTAGCGGGGCAGTGAATGAGCAGTTCTTC. It yields the protein CASSLTSGAVNEQFF.

This clonotype was seen at least ten times. This chain connects TRBV3-1 to TRBJ1-2, with D uncertain. CDR1 is LGHDT, CDR2 YNNKEL, per germline (reference sequence). V lost 3 bases to trimming and J lost 0 bases, with 8 bases between them. This CDR3 has 14 residues. The CDR3 reads CASSHRYPNYGYTF. The CDR3 DNA sequence: TGTGCCAGCAGCCATCGATATCCTAACTATGGCTACACCTTC.

The chain combines TRBV5-6 with TRBJ2-1; D unclear. V dropped 3 bases and J dropped 3 bases, with 7 bases sitting between them. CDR3 length equals 13 residues. Germline CDR1 and CDR2: SGHDT and YYEEEE. CDR3 loop: CASSYRYYNEQFF. CDR3 nucleotides: TGTGCCAGCAGCTACAGATACTACAATGAGCAGTTCTTC.

The genes are TRBV11-1 and TRBJ2-3; no clear D gene. CDR3 length: 15 amino acids. With 1 base removed from V and 0 bases from J, the gap between germline ends came to 8 bases. CDR1 is SGHAT and CDR2 is FQDESV in the germline V gene (reference sequence). DNA for the CDR3: TGTGCCAGCAGCTTAGGGGCGGTTAGCACAGATACGCAGTATTTT. This gives the protein CASSLGAVSTDTQYF.

In its sample, this clonotype was seen a few times. This chain joins TRBV20-1 and TRBJ2-1; D not resolved. V was clipped by 3 bases and J by 4 bases, with 13 bases between them. The CDR3 consists of 14 residues. The germline CDR1 and CDR2 sequences are DFQATT and SNEGSKA (reference sequence). CDR3 nucleotides: TGCAGTGCTAGGACGGGTTTGGGGTACAATGAGCAGTTCTTC. Amino acid sequence: CSARTGLGYNEQFF.

This clonotype was seen a few times. This rearrangement joins TRBV11-1 to TRBJ2-1; 10 positions match TRBD1. V shed 1 base, J shed 5 bases, and the junction held 11 bases outside the gene matches. The CDR3 is 18 amino acids. Germline loops: CDR1 SGHAT, CDR2 FQDESV (reference sequence). The chain's CDR3 is CASSLVWDGTGVNNEQFF. The CDR3 coding sequence is TGTGCCAGCAGCTTAGTATGGGACGGGACAGGGGTCAACAATGAGCAGTTCTTC.

This clonotype has just a few counts. The J gene is TRBJ2-2, the V gene TRBV15; TRBD2 is a possible D gene (6 bases). CDR1 LNHNV and CDR2 YYDKDF come from the germline V gene (reference sequence). Trimming took 4 bases from V and 5 from J, leaving 11 bases between them. The CDR3 is made up of 14 amino acids. CDR3 protein: CATSKDGGTGELFF. The DNA for the CDR3 is TGTGCCACCAGCAAAGACGGAGGGACCGGGGAGCTGTTTTTT.

The chain couples TRBV4-1 to TRBJ1-6; possibly TRBD1 for D (5 bases). The germline V and J ends were trimmed by 2 bases and 6 bases, with 8 bases remaining between them. The CDR3 spans 14 residues. Germline CDR1 MGHRA, CDR2 YSYEKL. The CDR3 DNA sequence: TGCGCCAGCAGCCAATGGGGGGGTAATTCACCCCTCCACTTT. It encodes CASSQWGGNSPLHF.